This TCR beta chain originates from a study of a mutant IDH1 vaccine in newly diagnosed glioma. Points from the study as a whole: It was about 94% of patients that developed vaccine-induced immune responses.

Measured with immunoSEQ multiplex PCR; TCRdb has only the in-frame clones, and not every one. The sample yields tens of thousands of clones, around four fifths seen once. A single count supports this clone. No antigen is known for it. Time point in this sample: week 35, safety follow-up. In every dose of vaccine, 300 ug of mutant IDH1 20-mer peptide was given alongside topical imiquimod. Source: PBMCs, taken from a glioma patient whose treatment included an IDH1 peptide vaccine. This receptor was taken from a woman in her thirties or forties with glioma.

CDR3: CASSMDRFSYEQYF. The CDR3 DNA sequence: TGTGCCAGCAGCATGGACAGGTTCTCCTACGAGCAGTACTTC. The rearrangement links TRBV5-4 to TRBJ2-7, with 7 bases that match TRBD1. Germline V gives CDR1 SGHNT, CDR2 YYREEE (reference sequence). The V and J ends lost 4 bases and 0 bases, in that order; junction bases with no gene match: 4. The CDR3 contains 14 residues.